This TCR beta chain was sequenced during a study of lymphopenia after photon versus proton radiotherapy. Profiling relied on immunoSEQ multiplex PCR, and the TCRdb table lists in-frame clones only, not all of them. The repertoire consists of some 7,300 clones, with just under 90% occurring once and the leading ten covering roughly a sixth. Study-level findings and limits: Oligoclonal CD8+ Temra expansion after nadir drove photon patients' diversity drop. Photon-treated patients lost naive T cells and TCR diversity; proton-treated stayed stable.

Note on this clone: What it binds is not known.

This TCR was sampled from a man aged 55-75 years with cholangiocarcinoma. The source was peripheral blood, collected from a patient treated with photon-based radiotherapy.

The DNA for the CDR3 is TGTGCCAGCAGCTTGGGCGGAACTTCGGACAGTGAAGCTTTCTTT. It codes for CASSLGGTSDSEAFF. The V call is TRBV5-5, the J call TRBJ1-1, with a tentative D call TRBD1 (6 bases). Germline V lookup: CDR1 SGHKS, CDR2 YYEKEE (reference sequence). The CDR3 spans 15 residues. Between the trimmed V and J ends, which lost 0 bases and 7 bases, there was a span of 16 bases.